The clone carrying this TCR beta chain was recorded only once. With V trimmed by 5 bases and J by 4 bases, 7 bases remained unmatched. The CDR3 totals 14 residues. The germline V gene has CDR1 GTSNPN and CDR2 SVGIG (reference sequence). The data were taken from a study of blood T cell repertoires in COVID-19. In terms of age and location, participants ranged from about 18 to 90 years and lived in about two dozen US areas. Donors in Cohort 3 who had recovered were those with two negative PCRs, healthcare professional clearance, or resolution of their symptoms. How the authors handled the data: By means of reference gene primer amplification, nucleated cell counts were estimated. The protocol was immunoSEQ multiplex PCR, while the TCRdb copy is restricted to in-frame clones and leaves out a portion. The DNA gave D and trimming, while V, J and clone size come from that table. In the table there are more than 300,000 clones, roughly 91% of which are singletons.

Sequencing was done on a sample of PBMCs or T cells enriched from blood (not recorded which). The TCR originated in a woman aged 18 to 35 who had recovered from COVID-19. J is TRBJ2-5 and V is TRBV30, with 10 bases that match TRBD1. For the CDR3, the DNA is TGTGCCTGGGGAGGGCGGGACAGGGGAGAGACCCAGTACTTC. Protein: CAWGGRDRGETQYF.